This TCR beta chain is from a study of T cells in Graves' hyperthyroidism and ophthalmopathy. CDR3 length: 16 residues. The V gene's germline CDR1 is SGHVS and CDR2 FNYEAQ. V was trimmed by 5 bases and J by 3 bases, leaving 16 bases between them. The investigators amplified TCR beta CDR3 regions from RNA transcripts. During a first-round RT-PCR of the TCR CDR3, the HTBI primer set was used. TCRdb re-called the multiplex PCR reads with MiXCR, one entry per CDR3 protein. The repertoire holds about half a million distinct CDR3 sequences, with around 21% as singletons. Uncontrolled infection, other autoimmune disease, pregnancy or lactation excluded patients. Extraction of PBMCs used 9 to 10 ml of fresh peripheral blood.

The receptor comes from a man between 18 and 35 years old with Graves' hyperthyroidism. What was sequenced was blood. The genes are TRBV7-6 and TRBJ2-2; D unclear. The CDR3 DNA is TGTGCCAGCAGCGCTCACCCCGGTCAGGACACCGGGGAGCTGTTTTTT. It encodes CASSAHPGQDTGELFF.